A single sample is the source of the 18 T cell receptor beta chains below, sequenced in a study of T cell responses to AZD1222 COVID-19 vaccine. The table came from immunoSEQ multiplex PCR; TCRdb's copy has only in-frame clones and leaves some out. The table has tens of thousands of clones, about 86% seen once. The starting material was peripheral blood, obtained 28 days after the second AZD1222 dose. All receptors derive from an adult who received the AZD1222 COVID-19 vaccine.

The chain links TRBV28 to TRBJ1-5; 10 bases are a match to TRBD1. The CDR3 runs 15 residues. Unmatched junction bases numbered 3, after V lost 1 base and J lost 6 bases. The germline V gene encodes CDR1 MDHEN and CDR2 SYDVKM. CDR3: CASSLSGTGVQPQHF. CDR3 sequence (DNA): TGTGCCAGCAGTTTATCCGGGACAGGGGTTCAGCCCCAGCATTTT.

The chain links TRBV28 to TRBJ2-3; 11 nucleotides line up with TRBD2. Germline trimming cut 7 bases from V and 3 bases from J; bases unmatched to any gene: 6. In germline, CDR1 is MDHEN, CDR2 SYDVKM. This CDR3 has 15 residues. CDR3 coding DNA: TGTGCCAGCATCCATAGCGGGAGGGAAACAGATACGCAGTATTTT. Translated: CASIHSGRETDTQYF.

V is TRBV28 and J is TRBJ1-5; 7 bases are shared with TRBD1. V lost 5 bases and J lost 4; bases outside the gene matches: 11. The CDR3 has 16 residues. CDR1 is MDHEN and CDR2 is SYDVKM in the germline V gene. DNA for the CDR3: TGTGCCAGCAGTGTGACAGGGTCTATTATTAATCAGCCCCAGCATTTT. Amino acids: CASSVTGSIINQPQHF.

The chain couples TRBV9 to TRBJ2-1; 8 bases agree with TRBD2. This CDR3 comprises 19 residues. After removal of 0 bases from V and 2 bases from J, the junction contained 13 bases not matched to a gene. Per germline, CDR1 SGDLS and CDR2 YYNGEE. This CDR3 is CASSVADSGLVAAYNEQFF. Here the CDR3 DNA reads TGTGCCAGCAGCGTAGCCGACTCGGGACTAGTCGCCGCCTACAATGAGCAGTTCTTC.

The chain uses TRBV6-2 or TRBV6-3 and TRBJ1-5, with TRBD1 matching 7 bases. The CDR3 covers 16 residues. CDR1 MNHEY and CDR2 SVGEGT come from the germline V gene. With V trimmed by 2 bases and J by 4 bases, 8 bases remained unmatched. The CDR3, as DNA: TGTGCCAGCAGTTACGGCCAGACAGGGCAGAATCAGCCCCAGCATTTT. Translating it yields CASSYGQTGQNQPQHF.

The chain combines TRBV18 with TRBJ2-7; 7 nucleotides align to TRBD2. After removal of 0 bases from V and 2 bases from J, the junction contained 10 bases not matched to a gene. There are 17 residues in the CDR3. Germline V CDR1 and CDR2: KGHSH, LQKENI. This CDR3 reads CASSPPRGSGIPYEQYF. The DNA for the CDR3 is TGTGCCAGCTCACCACCGCGGGGAAGCGGGATCCCCTACGAGCAGTACTTC.

This rearrangement joins TRBV7-7 to TRBJ2-7; the D is unclear. The length of the CDR3 is 16 residues. The V end lost 5 bases, the J end lost 0 bases, and 17 bases lay between the germline ends. CDR1 is SSHAT and CDR2 is FNYEAQ in the germline V gene (reference sequence). CDR3 in DNA: TGTGCCAGCAGCCCCGGCCCTCAGGCGAGCTCCTACGAGCAGTACTTC. It specifies CASSPGPQASSYEQYF.

This clone came up a few times. This chain uses TRBV2 with TRBJ2-7, with 14 bases lining up with TRBD2. The germline V gene has CDR1 SNHLY and CDR2 FYNNEI. The CDR3 is made up of 14 amino acids. Trimming at V came to 6 bases and at J to 4 bases, leaving 2 bases not matched to a gene. The CDR3 is CASRGTSGSYEQYF. Here the CDR3 DNA reads TGTGCCAGCAGGGGGACTAGCGGGAGTTACGAGCAGTACTTC.

The chain couples TRBV9 to TRBJ2-1; 9 nucleotides line up with TRBD1. Germline assignment: CDR1 SGDLS and CDR2 YYNGEE. The ends lost 1 base at V and 9 bases at J; junction bases unmatched: 11. The CDR3 is 16 amino acids. CDR3 sequence (DNA): TGTGCCAGCAGCGTATCGGGACAGGGTCGAGGAACTGAGCAGTTCTTC. Amino acid sequence: CASSVSGQGRGTEQFF.

The V gene is TRBV6-5, the J gene TRBJ1-2; no firm D call. This CDR3 contains 16 residues. Germline assignment: CDR1 MNHEY and CDR2 SVGAGI. The V end was cut by 0 bases, the J end by 2 bases, with 13 bases between. The CDR3 DNA is TGTGCCAGCAGTTACTCTACGGCACCCCTGAACTATGGCTACACCTTC. This sequence encodes CASSYSTAPLNYGYTF.

This rearrangement joins TRBV19 to TRBJ1-2, with a weak D call TRBD1 (6 bases). The CDR3 has 15 amino acids. V was trimmed by 7 bases and J by 4 bases, leaving 19 bases between them. Germline V gene data show CDR1 as LNHDA and CDR2 as SQIVND (reference sequence). In nucleotides, the CDR3 is TGTGCCAGTACCCTCAACAGGGCCTCTGGCTATGGCTACACCTTC. This sequence encodes CASTLNRASGYGYTF.

The rearrangement links TRBV30 to TRBJ1-6, with 9 bases matching TRBD1. The V gene's germline CDR1 is GTSNPN and CDR2 SVGIG (reference sequence). This CDR3 has 13 amino acids. Germline trimming cut 1 base from V and 17 bases from J; bases unmatched to any gene: 9. The CDR3 protein is CAWSDYPGQGIHF. In DNA, the CDR3 is TGTGCCTGGAGTGACTACCCGGGACAGGGAATCCACTTT.

The rearrangement uses TRBV7-9 and TRBJ2-2; possibly TRBD1 or TRBD2 for D (6 bases each). The germline gives CDR1 SEHNR, CDR2 FQNEAQ (reference sequence). Trimming removed 5 bases at V and 6 bases at J, with 13 bases between. The CDR3 loop spans 14 amino acids. CDR3 in amino acids: CASSVRGASGELFF. Written as DNA, the CDR3 is TGTGCCAGCAGCGTAAGGGGGGCCTCCGGGGAGCTGTTTTTT.

The CDR3 region has the DNA TGCAGCGCTAGACAGACCTCCTACAATGAGCAGTTCTTC. The encoded protein is CSARQTSYNEQFF. The chain employs TRBV29-1 and TRBJ2-1, with D perhaps TRBD1 (5 bases). Germline V gene lookup returns CDR1 SQVTM and CDR2 ANQGSEA. Trimming took off 7 bases at V and 0 bases at J, with 10 bases between the two ends. The CDR3 contains 13 residues.

The chain has TRBV6-4 and TRBJ1-2; D is perhaps TRBD1 (6 bases). Germline V gene data show CDR1 as MRHNA and CDR2 as SNTAGT. Between the trimmed V and J ends, which lost 3 bases and 3 bases, there was a span of 11 bases. CDR3 length: 14 residues. CDR3 nucleotide sequence: TGTGCCAGCAGTGAACAGGGCGGAGACTATGGCTACACCTTC. Its translation is CASSEQGGDYGYTF.

V usage is TRBV7-9 and J usage is TRBJ1-5; TRBD1 might be the D (6 bases). CDR1 and CDR2 (germline): SEHNR, FQNEAQ (reference sequence). The CDR3 spans 18 residues. The V end was cut by 4 bases, the J end by 0 bases, with 19 bases between. The CDR3 is CASSSLPQGLNSNQPQHF. The CDR3 DNA follows: TGTGCCAGCAGCTCACTCCCTCAGGGGCTCAATAGCAATCAGCCCCAGCATTTT.

V gene TRBV28 combines with J gene TRBJ1-5; D perhaps matches TRBD1 (5 bases). The CDR3 contains 16 residues. Per the germline V gene, CDR1 is MDHEN and CDR2 is SYDVKM. The V and J ends lost 3 bases and 7 bases respectively, with 19 bases between them. The CDR3 loop is CASSLFTGGMGQPQHF. DNA of the CDR3: TGTGCCAGCAGTTTGTTCACGGGGGGAATGGGACAGCCCCAGCATTTT.

This clone was found a few times. V gene TRBV24-1 combines with J gene TRBJ2-7; D not certain. Trimming left V 5 bases short and J 1 base short, with 5 bases between. CDR1 is KGHDR and CDR2 is SFDVKD in the germline V gene. The CDR3 contains 12 residues. This chain's CDR3 is CATSGPSYEQYF. DNA for the CDR3: TGTGCCACCAGTGGCCCATCCTACGAGCAGTACTTC.